The entry below gives a single T cell receptor (beta chain) sequence along with its context. Its antigen remains unidentified. The data stem from a study of graft-versus-host responses after intestinal transplantation. Study background: Isolated intestinal, liver-intestinal, or multivisceral transplants had been given to the recipients. Each patient got anti-thymocyte globulin induction, then tacrolimus and steroids for roughly 3 years.

Study results and limitations: An association linked early post-transplant HvG declines with peak circulating GvH clone levels. Individuals who had graft-donor T cell macrochimerism had allografts that showed high graft-versus-host to host-versus-graft clonal ratios.

Produced via immunoSEQ multiplex PCR; TCRdb's table is partial and in-frame only. The top ten clones hold roughly 6% of a sample with about 92,000 clones, around nine tenths of them seen once. This receptor was identified in a human donor who received an intestinal transplant. The material sequenced was unstimulated CD8+ T cells sorted from spleen or lymph node cells, taken before intestinal transplant.

For the CDR3, the DNA is TGCAGCGTCGAGACTCTGACAGGATCGAAAGGCTACACCTTC. It yields the protein CSVETLTGSKGYTF. The chain couples TRBV29-1 to TRBJ1-2; a weak D match, TRBD1 (6 bases). The germline CDR1 and CDR2 sequences are SQVTM and ANQGSEA. The V end lost 6 bases, the J end lost 8 bases, and 22 bases lay between the germline ends. The CDR3 sequence is 14 residues long.